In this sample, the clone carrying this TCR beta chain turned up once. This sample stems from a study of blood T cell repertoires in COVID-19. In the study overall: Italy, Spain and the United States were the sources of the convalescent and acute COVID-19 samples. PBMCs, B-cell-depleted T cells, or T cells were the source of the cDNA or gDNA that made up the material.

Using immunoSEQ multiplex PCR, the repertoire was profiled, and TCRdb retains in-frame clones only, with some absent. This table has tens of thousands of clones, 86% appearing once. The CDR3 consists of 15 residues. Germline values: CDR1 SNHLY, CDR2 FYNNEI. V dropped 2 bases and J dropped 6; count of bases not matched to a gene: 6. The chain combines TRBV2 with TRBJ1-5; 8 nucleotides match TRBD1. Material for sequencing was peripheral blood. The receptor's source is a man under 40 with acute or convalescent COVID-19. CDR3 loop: CASSESGGSGQPQHF. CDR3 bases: TGTGCCAGCAGTGAATCAGGGGGCAGCGGTCAGCCCCAGCATTTT.